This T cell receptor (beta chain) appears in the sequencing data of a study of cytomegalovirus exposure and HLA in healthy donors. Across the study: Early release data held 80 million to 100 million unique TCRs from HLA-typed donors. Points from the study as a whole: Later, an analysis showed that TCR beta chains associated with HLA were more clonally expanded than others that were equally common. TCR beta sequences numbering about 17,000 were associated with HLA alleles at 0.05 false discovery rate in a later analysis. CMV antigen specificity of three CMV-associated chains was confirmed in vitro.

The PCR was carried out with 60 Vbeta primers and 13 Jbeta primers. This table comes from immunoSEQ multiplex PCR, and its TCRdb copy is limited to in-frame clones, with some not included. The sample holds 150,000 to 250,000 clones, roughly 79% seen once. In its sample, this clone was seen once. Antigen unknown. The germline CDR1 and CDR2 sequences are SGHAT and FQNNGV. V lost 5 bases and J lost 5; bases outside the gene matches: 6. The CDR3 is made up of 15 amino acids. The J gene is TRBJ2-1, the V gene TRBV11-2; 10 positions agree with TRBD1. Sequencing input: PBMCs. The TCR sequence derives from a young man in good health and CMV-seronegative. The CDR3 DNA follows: TGTGCCAGCAGCCCGACAGGGGGCAAAGACAATGAGCAGTTCTTC. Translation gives CASSPTGGKDNEQFF.